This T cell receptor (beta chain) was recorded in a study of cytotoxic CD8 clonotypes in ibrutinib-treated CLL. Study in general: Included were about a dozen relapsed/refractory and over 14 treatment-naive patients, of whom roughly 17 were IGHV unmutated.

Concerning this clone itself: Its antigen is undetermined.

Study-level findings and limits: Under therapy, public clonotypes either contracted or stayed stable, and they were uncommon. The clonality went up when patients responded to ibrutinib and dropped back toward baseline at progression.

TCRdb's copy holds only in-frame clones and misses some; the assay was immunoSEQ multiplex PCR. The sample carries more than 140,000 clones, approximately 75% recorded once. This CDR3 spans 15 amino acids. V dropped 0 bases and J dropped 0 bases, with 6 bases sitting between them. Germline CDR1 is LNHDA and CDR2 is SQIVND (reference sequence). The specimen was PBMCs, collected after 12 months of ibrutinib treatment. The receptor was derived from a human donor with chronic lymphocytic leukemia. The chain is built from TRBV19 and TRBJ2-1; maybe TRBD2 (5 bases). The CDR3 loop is CASSIESGSYNEQFF. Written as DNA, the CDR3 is TGTGCCAGTAGTATAGAAAGCGGCTCCTACAATGAGCAGTTCTTC.